One sample yielded the 9 T cell receptor beta chains listed below, sequenced in a study of molecular identifiers for immune sequencing clone quantification (dated by TCRdb to the late 2010s). The library was obtained by PCR. Sequencing instrument: Illumina MiSeq. TCRdb took the public reads, trimmed them with fastp at Q25, ran MiXCR for clone calling and kept in-frame beta chains. Identical CDR3 proteins give one entry, which carries the most common genes and DNA. The sample yields about 36,000 distinct CDR3 sequences; around 18% were counted once. The ten most abundant clones make up more than 6.5% of the sample. The sequenced sample consisted of naive CD8+ T cells from blood, with Jurkat cell RNA spiked in. Taken with the paper, the label for cell subset or site translates to: FACS-sorted CD8+CD4-CCR7+CD45RA+ naive T cells. The receptors were gathered from a human donor in good health. Some libraries in this study had Jurkat cell RNA spiked in.

The chain uses TRBV9 and TRBJ2-2; a possible D gene is TRBD2 (6 bases). The V and J ends lost 3 bases and 6 bases respectively, with 21 bases between them. From germline, CDR1 is SGDLS and CDR2 YYNGEE. CDR3 length equals 17 residues. CDR3 coding DNA: TGTGCCAGCAGCGCACCACCCGGGACTCTCCCAGCCGGGGAGCTGTTTTTT. It encodes CASSAPPGTLPAGELFF. The variable domain in full, with the rest retrieved from reference TRBV9 and TRBJ2-2, is DSGVTQTPKHLITATGQRVTLRCSPRSGDLSVYWYQQSLDQGLQFLIQYYNGEERAKGNILERFSAQQFPDLHSELNLSSLELGDSALYFCASSAPPGTLPAGELFFGEGSRLTVL.

This clonotype was observed many times. The rearrangement uses TRBV7-2 and TRBJ1-6; D gene unclear. There are 14 residues in the CDR3. Germline lookup yields CDR1 SGHTA and CDR2 FQGNSA. Trimming stripped 2 bases from V and 7 bases from J, with 9 bases between. This CDR3 is CASSLLGLNSPLHF. In DNA form, the CDR3 reads TGTGCCAGCAGCTTACTGGGGTTGAATTCACCCCTCCACTTT.

The rearrangement uses TRBV21-1 and TRBJ2-3; the table's D call TRBD1 went unverified against the DNA. TRBV21-1 corresponds to a pseudogene. CDR3 length equals 17 residues. DNA of the CDR3: TGTGCCAGCAGCAAATTGGGGACAGGACAGAGCACAGATACGCAGTATTTT. It codes for CASSKLGTGQSTDTQYF.

This clonotype was found many times. The rearrangement joins TRBV20-1 to TRBJ2-7; the D is unclear. Trimming took off 4 bases at V and 3 bases at J, with 4 bases between the two ends. Germline V gene lookup returns CDR1 DFQATT and CDR2 SNEGSKA (reference sequence). This CDR3 spans 10 amino acids. CDR3 nucleotide sequence: TGCAGTGCTAAGAGCTACGAGCAGTACTTC. This translates into CSAKSYEQYF.

This clonotype was seen repeatedly, ten times or more. This chain links TRBV9 with TRBJ1-2; no reliable D call. The germline V and J ends were trimmed by 7 bases and 7 bases, with 20 bases remaining between them. This CDR3 region has 14 residues. Germline lookup yields CDR1 SGDLS and CDR2 YYNGEE. The CDR3 region is CASRSHTSASGYTF. CDR3 bases: TGTGCCAGCCGCTCCCATACGTCCGCATCTGGCTACACCTTC.

This clonotype was detected many times. The junction departs from the called germline gene at one end, perhaps through a read error. The chain combines TRBV2 with TRBJ2-3; a possible D gene is TRBD2 (5 bases). The CDR3 has 15 amino acids. Germline CDR1 and CDR2: SNHLY and FYNNEI. The CDR3 sequence: CASSEKGASTDTQYF. The CDR3 DNA sequence: TGTGCCAGCAGTGAAAAGGGAGCTAGCACGGATACGCAGTATTTT.

The chain is built from TRBV9 and TRBJ2-5; weak D call: TRBD1 (6 bases). Trimming removed 0 bases from V and 1 base from J, with 10 bases in between. This CDR3 spans 15 amino acids. Germline-derived CDR1 and CDR2 are SGDLS and YYNGEE. The CDR3 nucleotides read TGTGCCAGCAGCGTAGGCAGGGGTGGCCAAGAGACCCAGTACTTC. Translation: CASSVGRGGQETQYF.

In its sample, this clonotype was seen a few times. V gene TRBV12-3 or TRBV12-4 combines with J gene TRBJ1-1; 8 bases agree with TRBD1. Trimming removed 3 bases from V and 0 bases from J; junction bases left unmatched: 12. This CDR3 contains 18 residues. In nucleotides, the CDR3 is TGTGCCAGCAGTTTTCTTCTAACAGGGGGAGGGATGAACACTGAAGCTTTCTTT. This gives the protein CASSFLLTGGGMNTEAFF.

This rearrangement joins TRBV4-3 to TRBJ2-5; D is perhaps TRBD1 or TRBD2 (6 bases each). The CDR3 runs to 15 residues. V was pared by 1 base and J by 1 base, with 10 bases between. Germline V gene data show CDR1 as LGHNA and CDR2 as YSLEER. CDR3 in amino acids: CASSQGPGAQETQYF. The CDR3 DNA sequence: TGCGCCAGCAGCCAAGGTCCGGGGGCCCAAGAGACCCAGTACTTC.